This T cell receptor beta chain is from a study of blood T cell repertoires in COVID-19. The V gene lost 6 bases and the J gene lost 0 bases, with 9 bases spanning the gap. Germline-derived CDR1 and CDR2 are MDHEN and SYDVKM. The length of the CDR3 is 13 residues. Profiling relied on immunoSEQ multiplex PCR, and the TCRdb table lists in-frame clones only, not all of them. Of roughly 140,000 clones in the sample, more than 65% were seen once. This chain links TRBV28 with TRBJ2-7, with a tentative D call TRBD2 (6 bases). The TCR was taken from a man in his sixties with acute or convalescent COVID-19. Sequenced material: peripheral blood. Written as DNA, the CDR3 is TGTGCCAGCAGCGGAGGGAGCTCCTACGAGCAGTACTTC. Its translation is CASSGGSSYEQYF. Full variable domain (rest looked up from reference TRBV28 and TRBJ2-7): DVKVTQSSRYLVKRTGEKVFLECVQDMDHENMFWYRQDPGLGLRLIYFSYDVKMKEKGDIPEGYSVSREKKERFSLILESASTNQTSMYLCASSGGSSYEQYFGPGTRLTVT.